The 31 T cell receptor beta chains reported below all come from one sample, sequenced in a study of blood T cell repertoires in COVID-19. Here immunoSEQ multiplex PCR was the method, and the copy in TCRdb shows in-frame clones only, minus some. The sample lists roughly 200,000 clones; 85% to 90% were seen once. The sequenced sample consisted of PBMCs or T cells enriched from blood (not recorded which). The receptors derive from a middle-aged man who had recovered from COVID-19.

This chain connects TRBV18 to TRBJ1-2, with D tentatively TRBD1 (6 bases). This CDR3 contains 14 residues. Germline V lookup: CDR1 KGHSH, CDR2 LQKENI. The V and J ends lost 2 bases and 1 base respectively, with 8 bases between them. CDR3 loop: CASSPKGGNYGYTF. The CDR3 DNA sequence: TGTGCCAGCTCACCAAAAGGGGGTAACTATGGCTACACCTTC. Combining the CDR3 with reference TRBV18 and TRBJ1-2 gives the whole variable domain NAGVMQNPRHLVRRRGQEARLRCSPMKGHSHVYWYRQLPEEGLKFMVYLQKENIIDESGMPKERFSAEFPKEGPSILRIQQVVRGDSAAYFCASSPKGGNYGYTFGSGTRLTVV.

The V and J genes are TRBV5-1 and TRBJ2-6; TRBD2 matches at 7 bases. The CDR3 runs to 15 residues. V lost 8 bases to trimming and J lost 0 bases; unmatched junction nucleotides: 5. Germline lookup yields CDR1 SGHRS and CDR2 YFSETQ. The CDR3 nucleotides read TGCGCCAGTGACTCGGGGGGCTCTGGGGCCAACGTCCTGACTTTC. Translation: CASDSGGSGANVLTF. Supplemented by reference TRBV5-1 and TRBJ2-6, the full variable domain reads KAGVTQTPRYLIKTRGQQVTLSCSPISGHRSVSWYQQTPGQGLQFLFEYFSETQRNKGNFPGRFSGRQFSNSRSEMNVSTLELGDSALYLCASDSGGSGANVLTFGAGSRLTVL.

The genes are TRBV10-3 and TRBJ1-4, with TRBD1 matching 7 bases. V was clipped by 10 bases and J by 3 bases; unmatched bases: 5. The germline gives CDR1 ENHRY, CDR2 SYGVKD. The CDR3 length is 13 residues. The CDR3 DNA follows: TGTGCCACGCAGACAGGGCCTAATGAAAAACTGTTTTTT. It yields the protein CATQTGPNEKLFF.

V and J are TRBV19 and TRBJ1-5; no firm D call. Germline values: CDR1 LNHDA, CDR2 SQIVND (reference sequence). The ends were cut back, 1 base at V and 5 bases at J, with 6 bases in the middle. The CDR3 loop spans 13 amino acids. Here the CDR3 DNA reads TGTGCCAGTAGTATAGCCCGAGATCAGCCCCAGCATTTT. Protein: CASSIARDQPQHF.

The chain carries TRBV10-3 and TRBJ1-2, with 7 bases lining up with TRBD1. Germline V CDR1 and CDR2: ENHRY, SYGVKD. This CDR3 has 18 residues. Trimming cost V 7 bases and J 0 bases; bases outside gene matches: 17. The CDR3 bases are TGTGCCATCACGGAGGCACAGGGGAGGAACCCCCCTAACTATGGCTACACCTTC. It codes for CAITEAQGRNPPNYGYTF.

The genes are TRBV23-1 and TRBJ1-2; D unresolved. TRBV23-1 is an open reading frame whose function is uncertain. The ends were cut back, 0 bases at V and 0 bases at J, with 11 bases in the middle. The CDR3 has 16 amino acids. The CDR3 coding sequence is TGCGCCAGCAGTCAATCGGGGAGCAACTCTAACTATGGCTACACCTTC. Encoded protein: CASSQSGSNSNYGYTF.

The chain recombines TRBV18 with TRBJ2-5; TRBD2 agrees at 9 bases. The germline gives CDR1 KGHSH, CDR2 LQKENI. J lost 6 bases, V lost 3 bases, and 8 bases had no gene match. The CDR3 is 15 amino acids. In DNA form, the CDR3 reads TGTGCCAGCTCACCGCCGGGACTAGCTTCGCAGACCCAGTACTTC. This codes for CASSPPGLASQTQYF.

In DNA, the CDR3 is TGTGCCAGCTCACGGGACAGGGTCGGGAACACTGAAGCTTTCTTT. It yields the protein CASSRDRVGNTEAFF. The J gene is TRBJ1-1, the V gene TRBV18, with 9 bases aligning to TRBD1. The CDR3 sequence is 15 residues long. J was trimmed by 1 base and V by 4 bases; bases with no gene match: 4. Looked up from germline, CDR1 is KGHSH and CDR2 is LQKENI.

The CDR3 sequence: CASSVQFNQPQHF. In DNA, the CDR3 is TGTGCCAGCAGTGTTCAGTTTAATCAGCCCCAGCATTTT. The chain employs TRBV2 and TRBJ1-5; no reliable D call. CDR3 length: 13 amino acids. The germline CDR1 and CDR2 sequences are SNHLY and FYNNEI. V was shortened by 4 bases and J by 4 bases, with 8 bases between the two germline ends.

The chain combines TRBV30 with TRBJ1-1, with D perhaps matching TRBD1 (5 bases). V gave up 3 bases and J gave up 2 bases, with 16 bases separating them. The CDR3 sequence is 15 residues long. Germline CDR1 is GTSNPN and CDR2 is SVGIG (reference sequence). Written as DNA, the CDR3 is TGTGCCTGGAGGTCCGGGGGTGCTGTAAACACTGAAGCTTTCTTT. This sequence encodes CAWRSGGAVNTEAFF.

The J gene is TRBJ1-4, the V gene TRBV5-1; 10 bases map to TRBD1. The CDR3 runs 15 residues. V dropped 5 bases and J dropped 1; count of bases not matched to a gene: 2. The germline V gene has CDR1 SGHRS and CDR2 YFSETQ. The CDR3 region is CASSWDRGTNEKLFF. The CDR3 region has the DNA TGCGCCAGCAGTTGGGACAGGGGAACTAATGAAAAACTGTTTTTT.

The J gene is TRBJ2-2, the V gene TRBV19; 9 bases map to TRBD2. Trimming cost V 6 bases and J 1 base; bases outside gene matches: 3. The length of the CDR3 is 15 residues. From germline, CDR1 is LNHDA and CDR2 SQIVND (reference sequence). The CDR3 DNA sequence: TGTGCCAGTAGCCTTAGCGGGGGGAACACCGGGGAGCTGTTTTTT. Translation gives CASSLSGGNTGELFF.

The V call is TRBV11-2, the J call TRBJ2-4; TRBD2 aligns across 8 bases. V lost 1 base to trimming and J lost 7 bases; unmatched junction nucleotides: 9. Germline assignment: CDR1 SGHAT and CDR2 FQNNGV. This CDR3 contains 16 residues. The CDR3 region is CASSLAGGQRGNIQYF. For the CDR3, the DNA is TGTGCCAGCAGCTTAGCGGGCGGCCAGCGGGGGAACATTCAGTACTTC.

The CDR3 region has the DNA TGTGCCACCCGTCGAGTTGGAGGGGGGGTCCCTTACGAGCAGTACTTC. It translates to CATRRVGGGVPYEQYF. The chain combines TRBV15 with TRBJ2-7, with D tentatively TRBD2 (7 bases). Germline CDR1 is LNHNV and CDR2 is YYDKDF (reference sequence). The CDR3 length is 16 residues. Trimming pared 8 bases from V and 4 bases from J, leaving 24 bases between.

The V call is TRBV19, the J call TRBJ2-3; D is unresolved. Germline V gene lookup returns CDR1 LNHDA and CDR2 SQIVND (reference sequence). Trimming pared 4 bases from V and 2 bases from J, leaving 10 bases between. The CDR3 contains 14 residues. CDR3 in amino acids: CASSSRPYTDTQYF. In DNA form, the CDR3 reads TGTGCCAGTAGTAGCAGGCCCTACACAGATACGCAGTATTTT.

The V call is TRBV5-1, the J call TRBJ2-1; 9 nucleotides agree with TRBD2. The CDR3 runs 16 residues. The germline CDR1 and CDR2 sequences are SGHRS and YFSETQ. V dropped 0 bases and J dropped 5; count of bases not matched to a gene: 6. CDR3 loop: CASSLDGGRANNEQFF. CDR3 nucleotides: TGCGCCAGCAGCTTGGATGGCGGGAGGGCTAACAATGAGCAGTTCTTC.

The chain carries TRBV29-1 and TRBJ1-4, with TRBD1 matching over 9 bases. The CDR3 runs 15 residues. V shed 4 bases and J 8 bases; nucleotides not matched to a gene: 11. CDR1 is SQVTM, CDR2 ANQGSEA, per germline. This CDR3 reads CSVGSGGTGWEKLFF. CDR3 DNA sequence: TGCAGCGTTGGGAGTGGGGGGACAGGGTGGGAAAAACTGTTTTTT.

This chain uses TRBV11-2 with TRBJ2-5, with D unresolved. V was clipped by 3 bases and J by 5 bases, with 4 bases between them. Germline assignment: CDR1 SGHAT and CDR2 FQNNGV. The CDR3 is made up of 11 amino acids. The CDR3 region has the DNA TGTGCCAGCAGCTTGGGCGAGACCCAGTACTTC. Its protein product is CASSLGETQYF.

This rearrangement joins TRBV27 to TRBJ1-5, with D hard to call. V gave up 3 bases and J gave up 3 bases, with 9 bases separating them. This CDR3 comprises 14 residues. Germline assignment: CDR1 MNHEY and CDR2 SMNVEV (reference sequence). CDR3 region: CASSFGQNNQPQHF. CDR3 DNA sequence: TGTGCCAGCAGTTTTGGGCAGAACAATCAGCCCCAGCATTTT.

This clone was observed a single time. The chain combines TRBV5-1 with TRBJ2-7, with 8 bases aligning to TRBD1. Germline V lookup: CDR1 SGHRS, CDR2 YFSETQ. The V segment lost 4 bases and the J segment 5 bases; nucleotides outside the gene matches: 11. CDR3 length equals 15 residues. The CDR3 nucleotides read TGCGCCAGCAGCCAGCAAACAGGGGGAGGACACGAGCAGTACTTC. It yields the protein CASSQQTGGGHEQYF.

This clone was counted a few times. CDR3 amino acids: CSVLGGTGYTF. CDR3 DNA: TGCAGCGTTTTAGGGGGCACTGGCTACACCTTC. The chain recombines TRBV29-1 with TRBJ1-2; the match to TRBD1 covers 7 bases. The CDR3 totals 11 residues. V gave up 5 bases and J gave up 7 bases; unmatched junction bases: 4. Germline-derived CDR1 and CDR2 are SQVTM and ANQGSEA. Together with reference TRBV29-1 and TRBJ1-2, the CDR3 gives the full variable domain: SAVISQKPSRDICQRGTSLTIQCQVDSQVTMMFWYRQQPGQSLTLIATANQGSEATYESGFVIDKFPISRPNLTFSTLTVSNMSPEDSSIYLCSVLGGTGYTFGSGTRLTVV.

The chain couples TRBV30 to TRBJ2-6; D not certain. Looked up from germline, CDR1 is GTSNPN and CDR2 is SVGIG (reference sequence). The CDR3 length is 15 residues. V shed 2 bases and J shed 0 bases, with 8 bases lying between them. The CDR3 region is CAWSISISGANVLTF. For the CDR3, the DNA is TGTGCCTGGAGTATTTCAATCTCTGGGGCCAACGTCCTGACTTTC. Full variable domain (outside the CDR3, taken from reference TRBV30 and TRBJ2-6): SQTIHQWPATLVQPVGSPLSLECTVEGTSNPNLYWYRQAAGRGLQLLFYSVGIGQISSEVPQNLSASRPQDRQFILSSKKLLLSDSGFYLCAWSISISGANVLTFGAGSRLTVL.

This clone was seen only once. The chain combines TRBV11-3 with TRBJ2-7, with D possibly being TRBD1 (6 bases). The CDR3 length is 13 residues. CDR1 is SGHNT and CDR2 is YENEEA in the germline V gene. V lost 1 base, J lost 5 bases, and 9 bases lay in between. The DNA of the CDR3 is TGTGCCAGCAGCTTAGGGGGGCGGGACGAGCAGTACTTC. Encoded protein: CASSLGGRDEQYF.

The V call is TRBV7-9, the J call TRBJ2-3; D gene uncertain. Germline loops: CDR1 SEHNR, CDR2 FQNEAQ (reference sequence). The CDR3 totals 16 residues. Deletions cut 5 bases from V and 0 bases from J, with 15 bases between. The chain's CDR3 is CASSVVSPPSTDTQYF. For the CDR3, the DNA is TGTGCCAGCAGCGTAGTAAGCCCTCCTAGCACAGATACGCAGTATTTT.

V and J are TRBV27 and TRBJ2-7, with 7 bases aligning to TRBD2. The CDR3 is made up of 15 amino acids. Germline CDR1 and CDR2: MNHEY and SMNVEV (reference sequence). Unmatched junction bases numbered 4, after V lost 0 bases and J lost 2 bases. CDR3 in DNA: TGTGCCAGCAGTTTATCGGCTAGCGGCACCTACGAGCAGTACTTC. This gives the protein CASSLSASGTYEQYF.

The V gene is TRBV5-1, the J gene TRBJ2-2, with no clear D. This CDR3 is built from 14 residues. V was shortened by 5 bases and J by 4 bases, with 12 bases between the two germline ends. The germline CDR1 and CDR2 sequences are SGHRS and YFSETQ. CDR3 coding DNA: TGCGCCAGCAGTCCAACAGTGACCACCGGGGAGCTGTTTTTT. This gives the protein CASSPTVTTGELFF.

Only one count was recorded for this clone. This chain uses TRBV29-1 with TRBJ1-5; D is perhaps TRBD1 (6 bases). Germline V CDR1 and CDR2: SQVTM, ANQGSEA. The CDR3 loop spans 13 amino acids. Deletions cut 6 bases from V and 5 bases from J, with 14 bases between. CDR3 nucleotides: TGCAGCGTGGAACAGGGTAGGGATCAGCCCCAGCATTTT. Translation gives CSVEQGRDQPQHF.

CDR3 loop: CASSPFRRRSNEKLFF. In DNA, the CDR3 is TGTGCCAGCAGCCCATTCCGGAGGCGGTCTAATGAAAAACTGTTTTTT. The V call is TRBV28, the J call TRBJ1-4; D ambiguous. The CDR3 length is 16 residues. Germline CDR1 is MDHEN and CDR2 is SYDVKM. V was clipped by 6 bases and J by 3 bases, with 17 bases between them.

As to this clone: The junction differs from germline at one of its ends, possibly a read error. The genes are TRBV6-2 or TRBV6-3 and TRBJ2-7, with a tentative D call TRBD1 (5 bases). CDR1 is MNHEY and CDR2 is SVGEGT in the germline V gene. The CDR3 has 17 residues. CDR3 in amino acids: CASSHSYYRTIVYEQYF. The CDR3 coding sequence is TGTGCCAGCAGTCACTCATACTACAGGACGATAGTCTACGAGCAGTACTTC.

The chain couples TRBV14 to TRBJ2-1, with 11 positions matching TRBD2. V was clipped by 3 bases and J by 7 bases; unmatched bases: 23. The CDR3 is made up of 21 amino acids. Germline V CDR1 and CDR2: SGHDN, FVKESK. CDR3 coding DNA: TGTGCCAGCAGCCATCCCCGGCTGCCCGATGGCGGGACTAGCGGTTATAATGAGCAGTTCTTC. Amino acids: CASSHPRLPDGGTSGYNEQFF.

Written as DNA, the CDR3 is TGCAGCGTTTTTTCCGGGACAGTAGCCTACGAGCAGTACTTC. It codes for CSVFSGTVAYEQYF. The chain links TRBV29-1 to TRBJ2-7, with 7 positions matching TRBD1. This CDR3 spans 14 amino acids. The V segment lost 5 bases and the J segment 2 bases; nucleotides outside the gene matches: 9. Germline V gives CDR1 SQVTM, CDR2 ANQGSEA.